This TCR beta chain was identified in a study of Ad26.COV2.S vaccination and SARS-CoV-2 variants. As to treatment: around 19 received Ad26.COV2.S at low or high dose, single or two shots; about 5 received placebo; per-sample allocation not given. Material that was analyzed had been drawn on day 63 after the first vaccine or placebo injection. Some clones are missing from TCRdb's copy, which holds only in-frame ones; the method was immunoSEQ multiplex PCR. Of hundreds of thousands of clones listed, around 87% are singletons. The CDR3 contains 15 residues. Germline V gene data show CDR1 as SGHNT and CDR2 as YENEEA. After removal of 5 bases from V and 5 bases from J, the junction contained 3 bases not matched to a gene.

The sequence derives from a person between 18 and 65 years old who received the Ad26.COV2.S COVID-19 vaccine or a placebo. This chain links TRBV11-3 with TRBJ2-2, with 12 nucleotides matching TRBD2. The sample in question was peripheral blood, obtained in a trial of Ad26.COV2.S vaccine versus placebo. The CDR3: CASSASGGATGELFF. DNA for the CDR3: TGTGCCAGCAGCGCTAGCGGGGGGGCGACCGGGGAGCTGTTTTTT.